Below, one T cell receptor (beta chain) is given with its context. It lacks a known antigen. No base-level quality is on record; no much larger clone is a single base apart. The immunoSEQ hsTCRB v3.0 assay was used at survey level resolution for TRB variable region sequencing. The targeted TRB sequencing depth was roughly 35,000-50,000 T-cell genomes per sample. Pooled TRB libraries were sequenced on an Illumina MiSeq with a v3 150-cycle kit. The authors processed their data as follows. Analysis of repertoires was carried out in R inside a reproducible Nextflow workflow spanning QC, data transformation and analysis. LymphoSeq2, an R package for AIRR-Seq data exploration, was used to implement custom analyses. A few samples that yielded fewer than 5000 total TRB sequences were excluded, so that approximately 200 HIV repertoires were analyzed. Among the roughly 200 retained HIV repertoires, fewer than 65 were collected before ART initiation and 129 after ART initiation. Each repertoire was downsampled to 5000 TRB nucleotide sequences, and summary statistics were averaged across 100 downsampling iterations. TRB sequences were retained for analysis only if CDR3 regions of at least seven amino acids were present. Two measures captured diversity: a Shannon entropy-derived clonality score and the Gini coefficient. In the repertoire networks, any two of the top 5000 CDR3 amino acid sequences were connected whenever the two sequences differed by an edit distance of one. For TRB CDR3 amino acid sequences, GLIPH2 was used to predict antigen specificity groups and MHC restriction. Known CMV, EBV, HIV or tissue antigen associations were flagged by matching CDR3 amino acid sequences against VDJdb and McPAS-TCR. Pre-ART, post-ART and control groups were compared with Wilcoxon signed-rank tests and Holm-Bonferroni correction. Drawn from immuneACCESS, this table holds only the in-frame rearrangements with V and J called that TCRdb kept. Clones are partly lost; checked studies trace under half to an unresolved V gene and leave the rest unexplained. V, J and clone size derive from that table, while D and trimming were established from the DNA sequence. The table for this sample lists tens of thousands of clones; approximately 91% of them were counted only once. The ten largest clonotypes hold approximately 4.2% of the sample.

These data belong to a study of long-term antiretroviral therapy in people with HIV (dated by TCRdb to between 2021 and 2022). In the study overall: The earliest samples were collected approximately a decade before the 2015 WHO recommendation for immediate ART, a period when ART was typically delayed until CD4 counts fell. This retrospective serial study examined whether starting ART and sustained HIV suppression were associated with changes in the composition and diversity of the TRB repertoire in peripheral blood. From some 28 adults with confirmed HIV infection, the cohort provided 150 to 200 cryopreserved PBMC samples, gathered serially across a mean of approximately six years (range 1-12). About 35% of the 30 participants with HIV were female. No cross-contamination during QIAcube processing turned up in test extractions that ran a monoclonal T-cell line alongside about 35 polyclonal samples.

The full study reports these points: Compared with controls, HIV repertoires had narrower CDR3 length ranges, and the network structure pointed to an antigen-experienced repertoire that shifted only slightly toward naive after ART. Because pre-ART samples had limited cell numbers, unsorted PBMC were profiled rather than sorted CD4+ and CD8+ T cells. At every time point, the repertoire was dominated by expanded TRB clones first identified before ART initiation, although this dominance fluctuated and, in many PLHIV, declined after ART. Inferences about post-ART repertoire changes were limited because no data were available on ART adherence, viral resistance or therapy changes. The samples were dated from the mid-2000s to the late 2010s, and the ART regimens that were used may be less effective than current ART regimens. Starting ART was linked to a significant rise in TRB diversity, yet even with long-term ART the diversity remained significantly lower than in transplant donor controls. Since PBMC availability was limited, sequencing covered only the TCR beta chain, with no alpha chain pairing.

Inclusion was restricted to participants for whom at least one PBMC sample before ART initiation and at least two post-ART samples were available. Every participant with HIV received treatment in the United States of America. Before DNA extraction, cryopreserved samples of about 0.95-10 million PBMC were thawed and then washed. At the time of the earliest PBMC sample, participants with HIV were aged between about 20 and 54 years. Per participant, PBMC samples came from 1-4 timepoints prior to ART initiation and 2-8 timepoints following ART initiation, for a median of 7 samples. For every participant, serial HIV viral load, CD4+ T-cell count, ART history and demographic data were obtained. A Qiagen kit on a QIAcube was used to extract genomic DNA from unsorted PBMC, with samples processed in batches of 12. Taken from cysteine to phenylalanine, the CDR3 has 15 residues. Only the CDR3 region is kept as DNA, spanning 45 bases read in frame from base 1. CDR1 and CDR2, looked up from the germline V gene, are SGHTA and FQGNSA. Compared with germline, V lacks 6 bases and J lacks 3 bases; bases without a gene match: 3.

The sequence came from a man aged 18 to 35 with HIV. Sequences were derived from unsorted PBMCs, sampled 3.1 years after starting antiretroviral therapy. Rearrangement joined TRBV7-2 to TRBJ2-1; TRBD2 matches 12 bases in the middle. The DNA sequence is given as TGTGCCAGCAGATTGACTAGCGGGAGCTACAATGAGCAGTTCTTC. Translated, this is CASRLTSGSYNEQFF.